This T cell receptor (beta chain) was recorded in a study of T cell responses to AZD1222 COVID-19 vaccine. Overall study findings and caveats: No repertoire was sampled before or during the peak T cell response, only after it. Only a handful of AZD1222 recipients, several in all, had baseline seropositivity. In a largely white British group with more females than males, clonal diversity was possibly underestimated.

A word on this clone: Its antigen is unknown.

The CDR3 covers 16 residues. V was shortened by 0 bases and J by 1 base, with 10 bases between the two germline ends. Germline lookup yields CDR1 MNHEY and CDR2 SVGAGI. Clones were sequenced by immunoSEQ multiplex PCR, and TCRdb holds only the in-frame ones, with some missing. Altogether 150,000 to 200,000 clones are present, about 90% being singletons, with the ten largest covering about 6%. Samples with a second dose at about 4 or about 12 weeks were pooled together. The sequence derives from an adult who received the AZD1222 COVID-19 vaccine. The genes are TRBV6-5 and TRBJ2-1; no clear D. Source: peripheral blood, taken 28 days after the second AZD1222 dose. The DNA of the CDR3 is TGTGCCAGCAGTTACTCGTCCCGCCAGTCCTACAATGAGCAGTTCTTC. This sequence encodes CASSYSSRQSYNEQFF.